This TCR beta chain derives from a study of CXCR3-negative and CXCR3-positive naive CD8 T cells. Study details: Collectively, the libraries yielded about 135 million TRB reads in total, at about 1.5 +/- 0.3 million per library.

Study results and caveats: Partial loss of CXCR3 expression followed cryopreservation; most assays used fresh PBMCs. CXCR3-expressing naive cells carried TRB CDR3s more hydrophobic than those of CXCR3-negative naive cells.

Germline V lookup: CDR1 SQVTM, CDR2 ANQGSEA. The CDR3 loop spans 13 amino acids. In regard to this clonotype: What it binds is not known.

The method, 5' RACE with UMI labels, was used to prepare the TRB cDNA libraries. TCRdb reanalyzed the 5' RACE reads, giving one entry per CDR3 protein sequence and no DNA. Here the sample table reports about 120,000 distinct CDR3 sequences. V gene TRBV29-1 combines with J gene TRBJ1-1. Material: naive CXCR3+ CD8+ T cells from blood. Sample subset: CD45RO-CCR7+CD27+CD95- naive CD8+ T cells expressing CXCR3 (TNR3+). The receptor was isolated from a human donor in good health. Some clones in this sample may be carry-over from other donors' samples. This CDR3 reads CSVEAGMNTEAFF.